A selection of T cell receptor beta chains follows, all from one sample in a study of blood T cell repertoires in COVID-19. Only in-frame clones appear in the TCRdb table, and some are missing; sequencing was by immunoSEQ multiplex PCR. The data show approximately 220,000 clones, 70% to 90% seen once. The sequencing sample was made of PBMCs or T cells enriched from blood (not recorded which). These receptors originate from a woman aged 25 to 39 who had been exposed to COVID-19. The CDR3 runs from the conserved cysteine through the conserved F or W. A D gene is named only where the DNA matches it firmly. Not all rows give a size; the values are once, few, many and, for expanded clones, a class.

few	TRBJ1-5	TRBV5-1	TRBD1	TGCGCCAGCAGCTTGGGACAGGGAGGCAATCAGCCCCAGCATTTT	CASSLGQGGNQPQHF
NA	TRBJ2-1	TRBV30	TRBD2	TGTGCCTGGACCCCGGGACTAGGAGGCAATGAGCAGTTCTTC	CAWTPGLGGNEQFF
few	TRBJ2-3	TRBV12-2	NA	TGTGCAAGTCGCTTCCGAGATAAGATGTCTAGCGGGGGGGAATGCACAGATACGCAGTATTTT	CASRFRDKMSSGGECTDTQYF
NA	TRBJ1-1	TRBV12-3/TRBV12-4	NA	TGTGCCAGCAGCCCGACAGCGAACACTGAAGCTTTCTTT	CASSPTANTEAFF
NA	TRBJ1-2	TRBV29-1	NA	TGCAGCGTTCTCACCCGACAGGCGCACTATGGCTACACCTTC	CSVLTRQAHYGYTF
NA	TRBJ1-4	TRBV5-1	NA	TGCGCCAGCAGCTTGGATGGGCGTCGGGAAAAACTGTTTTTT	CASSLDGRREKLFF
medium-sized	TRBJ1-6	TRBV5-8	TRBD1	TGTGCCAGCAGCCCCCCCCTGGGACAGGGATTATCACCCCTCCACTTT	CASSPPLGQGLSPLHF
NA	TRBJ1-4	TRBV12-3/TRBV12-4	TRBD1	TGTGCCAGCAGTTATTCGTATAGAGGGGACAGGGTTTTT	CASSYSYRGDRVF
few	TRBJ1-4	TRBV15	NA	TGTGCCACCAGCAGGACTAACGTGGTCGGCAATGAAAAACTGTTTTTT	CATSRTNVVGNEKLFF
NA	TRBJ2-2	TRBV9	TRBD2	TGTGCCAGCAGCTCAAGTGGAAGCGGGGGGGCCTCGGACACCGGGGAGCTGTTTTTT	CASSSSGSGGASDTGELFF
NA	TRBJ2-1	TRBV7-9	NA	TGTGCCAGCAGCCGAACAGGAAACAATGAGCAGTTCTTC	CASSRTGNNEQFF
once	TRBJ2-2	TRBV4-1	NA	TGCGCCAGCAGTCCGACCTGGGAGACAATCACCGGGGAGCTGTTTTTT	CASSPTWETITGELFF
NA	TRBJ1-5	TRBV2	TRBD1	TGTGCCAGCAGTGTACAGGGGGCGGAGAATCAGCCCCAGCATTTT	CASSVQGAENQPQHF
once	TRBJ2-4	TRBV18	TRBD1	TGTGCCAGCTCGGGACAGGGAGTGGACATTCAGTACTTC	CASSGQGVDIQYF
NA	TRBJ1-4	TRBV5-1	TRBD1	TGCGCCAGCAGCTCTGGACAGGGACCTAATGAAAAACTGTTTTTT	CASSSGQGPNEKLFF
NA	TRBJ2-7	TRBV3-1/TRBV3-2	NA	TGTGCCAGCAGCAAGACTAAGCCCTCCTACGAGCAGTACTTC	CASSKTKPSYEQYF
NA	TRBJ1-6	TRBV18	NA	TGTGCCAGCTCACCACGGCGGCAGGGCATGTATTCACCCCTCCACTTT	CASSPRRQGMYSPLHF
NA	TRBJ2-6	TRBV7-8	TRBD2	TGTGCCAGCAGCTTACTACCCGGACTAGCGACAGGGGCCAACGTCCTGACTTTC	CASSLLPGLATGANVLTF
NA	TRBJ2-7	TRBV3-1/TRBV3-2	TRBD1	TGTGCCAGCAGCCAAACCGGGACAGCCTACGAGCAGTACTTC	CASSQTGTAYEQYF
NA	TRBJ1-2	TRBV19	NA	TGTGCCAGTAGGGCCCCCGGGACTGAAACGTCGGGGGGAAACTATGGCTACACCTTC	CASRAPGTETSGGNYGYTF
NA	TRBJ2-1	TRBV27	TRBD2	TGTGCCAGCAGTATGAGGACTAGCGGGGGCGTTTACAATGAGCAGTTCTTC	CASSMRTSGGVYNEQFF
once	TRBJ2-1	TRBV4-1	TRBD2	TGCGCCAGCAGCCAGGAACTAGCGGGGGGGCCTGTGACCTACAATGAGCAGTTCTTC	CASSQELAGGPVTYNEQFF
NA	TRBJ2-5	TRBV6-5	NA	TGTGCCAGCAGACTCAGGGCAGGGGAGACCCAGTACTTC	CASRLRAGETQYF
NA	TRBJ2-7	TRBV5-5	NA	TGTGCCAGCAGCTCGGGGGGGACAGGGCTAATCTCCTACGAGCAGTACTTC	CASSSGGTGLISYEQYF
NA	TRBJ1-2	TRBV7-6	NA	TGTGCCAGCAGCTTAGAGGCCAGGGGAAGGTATGGCTACACCTTC	CASSLEARGRYGYTF
NA	TRBJ1-1	TRBV7-2	TRBD1	TGTGCCAGCAGCCTAGACAGGGGCTGGGCTTTCTTT	CASSLDRGWAFF
NA	TRBJ1-3	TRBV7-2	NA	TGTGCCAGCAGCCAGACAGGAGCTGGAAACACCATATATTTT	CASSQTGAGNTIYF
NA	TRBJ2-1	TRBV29-1	TRBD1	TGCAGCGTTGGCGGACAGGGGCGAAATGAGCAGTTCTTC	CSVGGQGRNEQFF
NA	TRBJ1-6	TRBV7-9	TRBD1	TGTGCCAGCAGCGGGGGACAGCCCATAAGCTCCTATAATTCACCCCTCCACTTT	CASSGGQPISSYNSPLHF
NA	TRBJ2-3	TRBV10-1	TRBD2	TGCGCCAGCGCCCAAAGCGGGGGGGACACAGATACGCAGTATTTT	CASAQSGGDTDTQYF
NA	TRBJ2-7	TRBV24-1	NA	TGTGCCACCAGTGAGGGCAGAACCTACGAGCAGTACTTC	CATSEGRTYEQYF
NA	TRBJ1-2	TRBV29-1	NA	TGCAGCGTTGGCAAGGGGGACCACTATGGCTACACCTTC	CSVGKGDHYGYTF
NA	TRBJ2-1	TRBV6-5	NA	TGTGCCAGCACTAAAAGACAGAATGAGCAGTTCTTC	CASTKRQNEQFF
NA	TRBJ1-5	TRBV7-6	NA	TGTGCCAGCAGCTTAGACGGAGACAGCAATCAGCCCCAGCATTTT	CASSLDGDSNQPQHF
NA	TRBJ1-3	TRBV7-8	NA	TGTGCCAGCAGCTTATCAGTTGCTGGAAACACCATATATTTT	CASSLSVAGNTIYF
NA	TRBJ2-5	TRBV9	TRBD2	TGTGCCAGCAGCGTAGTACTTAGCGGGGTGGAGACCCAGTACTTC	CASSVVLSGVETQYF
NA	TRBJ1-3	TRBV7-8	NA	TGTGCCAGCAGCTTAGGGCCTCCAATCTCTGGAAACACCATATATTTT	CASSLGPPISGNTIYF
NA	TRBJ1-1	TRBV30	TRBD1	TGTGCCTGGGAGCCTGGACAGGGGAGCACTGAAGCTTTCTTT	CAWEPGQGSTEAFF
NA	TRBJ1-3	TRBV5-1	NA	TGCGCCAGCAGCTCCGGACTTACGGGTGGAAACACCATATATTTT	CASSSGLTGGNTIYF
NA	TRBJ1-2	TRBV6-2/TRBV6-3	NA	TGTGCCAGCAGTTACTATGGAGAATTCTATGGCTACACCTTC	CASSYYGEFYGYTF
NA	TRBJ2-2	TRBV30	NA	TGTGCCTGGAAGCTGGGGGCGGGTACCGGGGAGCTGTTTTTT	CAWKLGAGTGELFF
once	TRBJ1-3	TRBV14	NA	TGTGCCAGCAGCCCTTCGGGGGGAAACACCATATATTTT	CASSPSGGNTIYF
NA	TRBJ1-3	TRBV10-2	NA	TGCGCCAGCAGTGAATTAGACACCATATATTTT	CASSELDTIYF
NA	TRBJ2-7	TRBV11-2	NA	TGTGCCAGCGCATACACGTCGGGGACATCCTACGAGCAGTACTTC	CASAYTSGTSYEQYF
NA	TRBJ1-2	TRBV5-1	TRBD1	TGCGCCAGCAGCTTGGAACCGTTAGGACAGGGGGTACATGGCTACACCTTC	CASSLEPLGQGVHGYTF
NA	TRBJ1-4	TRBV15	TRBD1	TGTGCCACCAGCAGAGATCTGGGGACAGGGGCTAATGAAAAACTGTTTTTT	CATSRDLGTGANEKLFF
NA	TRBJ1-5	TRBV12-3/TRBV12-4	TRBD1	TGTGCCAGCAGACAGACAGGGGTGCAGCCCCAGCATTTT	CASRQTGVQPQHF
NA	TRBJ1-2	TRBV24-1	TRBD1	TGTGCCACCAGTGATTTGGAGGGGACAGGGGTGGAAGCTAACTATGGCTACACCTTC	CATSDLEGTGVEANYGYTF
NA	TRBJ2-1	TRBV6-4	TRBD2	TGTGCCAGCAGTGATTCGCGGGGGGCGACCTACAATGAGCAGTTCTTC	CASSDSRGATYNEQFF
NA	TRBJ2-1	TRBV19	TRBD2	TGTGCCAGTAGTATAGATCTTGGACTAGCGGGGAGGAATGAGCAGTTCTTC	CASSIDLGLAGRNEQFF
NA	TRBJ1-4	TRBV6-6	NA	TGTGCCAGCACCCCCAGGGAAAAACTGTTTTTT	CASTPREKLFF
NA	TRBJ1-3	TRBV3-1/TRBV3-2	TRBD1	TGTGCCAGCAGCCAAGGACAGGGCGGTTGGAACACCATATATTTT	CASSQGQGGWNTIYF